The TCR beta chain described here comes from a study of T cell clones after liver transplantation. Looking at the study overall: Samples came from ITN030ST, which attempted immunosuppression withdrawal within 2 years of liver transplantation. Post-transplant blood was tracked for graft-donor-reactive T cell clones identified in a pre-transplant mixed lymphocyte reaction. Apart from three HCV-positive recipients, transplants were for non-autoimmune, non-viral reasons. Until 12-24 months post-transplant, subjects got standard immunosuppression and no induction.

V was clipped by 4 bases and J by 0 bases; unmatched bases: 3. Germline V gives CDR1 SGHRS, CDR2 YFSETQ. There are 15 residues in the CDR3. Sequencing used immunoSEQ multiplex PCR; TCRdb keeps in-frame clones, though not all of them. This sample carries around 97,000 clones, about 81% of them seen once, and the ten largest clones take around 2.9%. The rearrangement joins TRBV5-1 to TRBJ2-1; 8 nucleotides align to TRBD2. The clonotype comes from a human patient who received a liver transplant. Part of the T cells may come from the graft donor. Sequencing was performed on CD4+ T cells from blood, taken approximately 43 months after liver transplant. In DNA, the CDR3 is TGCGCCAGCAGCCAGGGGACTAGCTCCTACAATGAGCAGTTCTTC. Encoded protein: CASSQGTSSYNEQFF. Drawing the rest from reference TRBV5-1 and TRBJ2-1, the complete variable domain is KAGVTQTPRYLIKTRGQQVTLSCSPISGHRSVSWYQQTPGQGLQFLFEYFSETQRNKGNFPGRFSGRQFSNSRSEMNVSTLELGDSALYLCASSQGTSSYNEQFFGPGTRLTVL.